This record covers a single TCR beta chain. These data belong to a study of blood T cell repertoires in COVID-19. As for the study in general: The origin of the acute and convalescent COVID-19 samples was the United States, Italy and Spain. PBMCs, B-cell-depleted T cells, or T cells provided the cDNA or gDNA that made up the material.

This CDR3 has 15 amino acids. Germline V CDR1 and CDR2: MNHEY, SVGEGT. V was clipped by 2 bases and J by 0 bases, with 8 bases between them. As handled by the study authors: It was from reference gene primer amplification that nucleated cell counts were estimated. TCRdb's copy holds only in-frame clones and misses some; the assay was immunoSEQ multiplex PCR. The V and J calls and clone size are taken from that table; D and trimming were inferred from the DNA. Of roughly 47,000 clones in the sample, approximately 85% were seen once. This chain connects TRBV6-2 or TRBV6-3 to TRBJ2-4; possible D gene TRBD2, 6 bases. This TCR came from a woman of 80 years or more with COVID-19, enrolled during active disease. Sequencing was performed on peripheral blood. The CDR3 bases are TGTGCCAGCAGTTACCGGGGACTAGCCAAAAACATTCAGTACTTC. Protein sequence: CASSYRGLAKNIQYF.